The 31 T cell receptor beta chains reported below all come from one sample, sequenced in a study of blood T cell repertoires in COVID-19. Sequenced by immunoSEQ multiplex PCR; TCRdb stores in-frame clones only, minus some. The data show 45,000 to 55,000 clones, around 84% seen once. Sequenced material: peripheral blood. The receptors were sampled from a man in his fifties or sixties with acute or convalescent COVID-19.

V gene TRBV4-1 combines with J gene TRBJ2-3; D possibly corresponds to TRBD2 (6 bases). CDR1 is MGHRA, CDR2 YSYEKL, per germline. With 4 bases removed from V and 2 bases from J, the gap between germline ends came to 16 bases. The CDR3 has 16 residues. The DNA for the CDR3 is TGCGCCAGCAGCCGGGGGGACGGCCCGTCCACAGATACGCAGTATTTT. It yields the protein CASSRGDGPSTDTQYF.

The chain couples TRBV7-2 to TRBJ1-5; TRBD1 matches at 7 bases. Germline CDR1 SGHTA, CDR2 FQGNSA. V trimming: 3 bases; J trimming: 4 bases; junction bases outside the gene matches: 6. The CDR3 covers 15 residues. The CDR3 DNA sequence: TGTGCCAGCAGCTTTAACTTACAGGGGAATCAGCCCCAGCATTTT. It specifies CASSFNLQGNQPQHF.

This rearrangement joins TRBV7-2 to TRBJ1-2, with 8 nucleotides matching TRBD1. This CDR3 is 16 amino acids long. Trimming cost V 5 bases and J 5 bases; bases outside gene matches: 13. In germline, CDR1 is SGHTA, CDR2 FQGNSA. CDR3 residues: CASSLRTGLPTYGYTF. CDR3 DNA sequence: TGTGCCAGCAGCCTCAGGACAGGGCTCCCGACTTATGGCTACACCTTC.

As to this clone: The same CDR3 also results from other DNA sequences found in this sample. The rearrangement links TRBV5-5 to TRBJ2-7; maybe TRBD1 (6 bases). Trimming cost V 0 bases and J 2 bases, with 9 bases left between them. The CDR3 is 14 amino acids. Germline lookup yields CDR1 SGHKS and CDR2 YYEKEE (reference sequence). This CDR3 reads CASSLVRGPYEQYF. The DNA of the CDR3 is TGTGCCAGCAGCTTGGTCAGGGGCCCCTACGAGCAGTACTTC.

The J gene is TRBJ2-2, the V gene TRBV5-6; 11 bases are a match to TRBD1. Germline CDR1 is SGHDT and CDR2 is YYEEEE. The CDR3 is made up of 15 amino acids. V lost 5 bases to trimming and J lost 2 bases; unmatched junction nucleotides: 2. The CDR3 coding sequence is TGTGCCAGCAGTCGGACAGGGGGCAACACCGGGGAGCTGTTTTTT. Residues: CASSRTGGNTGELFF.

The chain is built from TRBV5-1 and TRBJ2-1; D not resolved. The CDR3 runs to 13 residues. Germline loops: CDR1 SGHRS, CDR2 YFSETQ. V lost 3 bases to trimming and J lost 7 bases, with 11 bases between them. The DNA of the CDR3 is TGCGCCAGCAGCTCACCCCGGGTTAATGAGCAGTTCTTC. Its protein product is CASSSPRVNEQFF.

The V gene is TRBV4-3, the J gene TRBJ1-2, with 10 bases identical to TRBD1. The CDR3 consists of 15 residues. V lost 2 bases, J lost 8 bases, and 8 bases stayed unmatched. Per germline, CDR1 LGHNA and CDR2 YSLEER. CDR3 bases: TGCGCCAGCAGCCAACTGACAGGGGGCGGCCGGGGCTACACCTTC. It yields the protein CASSQLTGGGRGYTF.

The V gene is TRBV30, the J gene TRBJ1-5; 7 positions match TRBD1. With V trimmed by 3 bases and J by 6 bases, 8 bases remained unmatched. Germline-derived CDR1 and CDR2 are GTSNPN and SVGIG (reference sequence). The CDR3 is 14 residues long. In DNA form, the CDR3 reads TGTGCCTGGAGATCAACAGGGGCGGGTCAGCCCCAGCATTTT. It is translated as CAWRSTGAGQPQHF.

This chain connects TRBV7-2 to TRBJ2-7; D gene unclear. The germline V and J ends were trimmed by 4 bases and 0 bases, with 7 bases remaining between them. CDR1 is SGHTA and CDR2 is FQGNSA in the germline V gene. CDR3 length equals 13 residues. The CDR3 nucleotides read TGTGCCAGCAGCTCCAGATTCTCCTACGAGCAGTACTTC. This codes for CASSSRFSYEQYF.

This sequence joins TRBV2 and TRBJ2-4; 7 positions agree with TRBD1. V dropped 5 bases and J dropped 2; count of bases not matched to a gene: 3. The CDR3 is 14 residues long. Looked up from germline, CDR1 is SNHLY and CDR2 is FYNNEI. The CDR3 reads CASSLTGTKNIQYF. The CDR3 DNA sequence: TGTGCCAGCAGTCTGACAGGGACCAAAAACATTCAGTACTTC.

A single count supports this clone. V gene TRBV13 combines with J gene TRBJ2-7; D is possibly TRBD1 (5 bases). The CDR3 spans 15 residues. V gave up 6 bases and J gave up 0 bases, with 15 bases separating them. Germline CDR1 and CDR2: PRHDT and FYEKMQ (reference sequence). CDR3 nucleotides: TGTGCCAGCAGTTCACAGGACCTCTCCTCCTACGAGCAGTACTTC. This translates into CASSSQDLSSYEQYF.

The CDR3 DNA reads TGTGCCAGCAGCCTAATCAAGACAGGGGGCACGCAGAATCGGGTCAATGAGCAGTTCTTC. Residues: CASSLIKTGGTQNRVNEQFF. The V call is TRBV5-4, the J call TRBJ2-1, with 10 bases identical to TRBD1. J was trimmed by 6 bases and V by 4 bases; bases with no gene match: 22. The germline V gene encodes CDR1 SGHNT and CDR2 YYREEE (reference sequence). This CDR3 spans 20 amino acids.

This chain uses TRBV27 with TRBJ2-7; 10 nucleotides align to TRBD1. The CDR3 loop spans 15 amino acids. With 1 base clipped from V and 8 bases from J, the junction kept 8 bases outside the gene matches. Germline V gene data show CDR1 as MNHEY and CDR2 as SMNVEV (reference sequence). The CDR3 protein is CASSLWARDRGKQYF. The CDR3 DNA sequence: TGTGCCAGCAGTTTATGGGCCAGGGACAGGGGAAAGCAGTACTTC.

V and J are TRBV25-1 and TRBJ2-3; no firm D call. This CDR3 has 14 residues. V dropped 5 bases and J dropped 0 bases, with 9 bases sitting between them. Germline assignment: CDR1 MGHDK and CDR2 SYGVNS. CDR3 amino acids: CASSSYGSTDTQYF. The CDR3 nucleotides read TGTGCCAGCAGTTCTTACGGGAGCACAGATACGCAGTATTTT.

The V call is TRBV9, the J call TRBJ2-6; D possibly corresponds to TRBD2 (5 bases). Trimming cost V 3 bases and J 0 bases, with 10 bases left between them. The CDR3 runs to 16 residues. The germline CDR1 and CDR2 sequences are SGDLS and YYNGEE. The chain's CDR3 is CASSGGAFSGANVLTF. CDR3 bases: TGTGCCAGCAGCGGGGGAGCATTCTCTGGGGCCAACGTCCTGACTTTC.

This rearrangement joins TRBV9 to TRBJ2-5; 9 nucleotides agree with TRBD2. Germline-derived CDR1 and CDR2 are SGDLS and YYNGEE. This CDR3 is built from 15 residues. V was clipped by 1 base and J by 5 bases; unmatched bases: 6. The CDR3 loop reads CASSVPSGVGETQYF. DNA for the CDR3: TGTGCCAGCAGCGTACCTAGCGGGGTGGGGGAGACCCAGTACTTC.

This chain links TRBV5-6 with TRBJ1-1; the match to TRBD1 covers 9 bases. There are 16 residues in the CDR3. The J segment lost 7 bases and the V segment lost 2 bases, leaving 12 bases of the junction unmatched. Germline CDR1 SGHDT, CDR2 YYEEEE. The CDR3 sequence: CASSFGTGPLLGEAFF. The CDR3 DNA reads as TGTGCCAGCAGCTTTGGGACAGGGCCCCTTTTGGGTGAAGCTTTCTTT.

The genes are TRBV29-1 and TRBJ2-3; TRBD2 matches 8 bases. V shed 7 bases and J 2 bases; nucleotides not matched to a gene: 5. Germline loops: CDR1 SQVTM, CDR2 ANQGSEA. The CDR3 is 13 residues long. CDR3 in DNA: TGCAGCGCCGGCGGGAGGTACACAGATACGCAGTATTTT. It codes for CSAGGRYTDTQYF.

The genes are TRBV7-8 and TRBJ1-2, with 12 bases aligning to TRBD1. Unmatched junction bases numbered 6, after V lost 5 bases and J lost 8 bases. The CDR3 loop spans 14 amino acids. Germline CDR1 is SGHVS and CDR2 is FQNEAQ. CDR3 in DNA: TGTGCCAGCAGCCGCCGGGACAGGGGGCAAGGCTACACCTTC. Protein sequence: CASSRRDRGQGYTF.

V gene TRBV28 combines with J gene TRBJ2-4; TRBD2 aligns across 8 bases. This CDR3 spans 14 amino acids. Germline loops: CDR1 MDHEN, CDR2 SYDVKM. J gave up 10 bases and V 3 bases, and 8 bases lay outside the gene matches. The CDR3 DNA is TGTGCCAGCAGTTTTGGTCGGGGGGGCCTTATTCAGTACTTC. Residues: CASSFGRGGLIQYF.

V and J are TRBV28 and TRBJ1-4, with D possibly matching TRBD1 (6 bases). CDR3 length: 14 amino acids. With 6 bases removed from V and 7 bases from J, the gap between germline ends came to 15 bases. Germline V lookup: CDR1 MDHEN, CDR2 SYDVKM. As DNA, the CDR3 is TGTGCCAGCAGCAGTGGACAGACAATTGAAAAACTGTTTTTT. Translated, it gives CASSSGQTIEKLFF.

J is TRBJ2-5 and V is TRBV5-1, with a weak D call TRBD2 (6 bases). The V end lost 0 bases, the J end lost 4 bases, and 10 bases lay between the germline ends. Germline lookup yields CDR1 SGHRS and CDR2 YFSETQ. This CDR3 has 14 amino acids. The CDR3 loop reads CASSLDGSLETQYF. The CDR3 bases are TGCGCCAGCAGCTTGGACGGGAGCTTAGAGACCCAGTACTTC.

The chain links TRBV5-1 to TRBJ1-6; 7 positions agree with TRBD1. CDR1 and CDR2 (germline): SGHRS, YFSETQ. V trimming: 5 bases; J trimming: 0 bases; junction bases outside the gene matches: 8. The CDR3 is made up of 17 amino acids. CDR3 sequence reads: CASRSRQGSSYNSPLHF. For the CDR3, the DNA is TGCGCCAGCAGGTCAAGACAGGGAAGCTCCTATAATTCACCCCTCCACTTT.

The chain combines TRBV20-1 with TRBJ2-7; TRBD2 aligns across 8 bases. CDR3 length: 15 residues. J gave up 0 bases and V 3 bases, and 7 bases lay outside the gene matches. CDR1 and CDR2 (germline): DFQATT, SNEGSKA (reference sequence). The CDR3: CSASPPGGPSYEQYF. The CDR3, as DNA: TGCAGTGCTAGTCCTCCGGGGGGGCCCTCCTACGAGCAGTACTTC.

The rearrangement links TRBV29-1 to TRBJ2-3; TRBD2 aligns across 10 bases. The germline V gene has CDR1 SQVTM and CDR2 ANQGSEA. The CDR3 sequence is 14 residues long. V was clipped by 4 bases and J by 7 bases; unmatched bases: 8. In DNA form, the CDR3 reads TGCAGCGTTGGTGAGCGGGAGGGCCGATATACGCAGTATTTT. Protein: CSVGEREGRYTQYF.

The V gene is TRBV30, the J gene TRBJ1-1, with D tentatively TRBD1 (6 bases). The length of the CDR3 is 12 residues. Germline assignment: CDR1 GTSNPN and CDR2 SVGIG (reference sequence). V lost 3 bases and J 5 bases, leaving 10 bases between the germline ends. The CDR3, as DNA: TGTGCCTGGAGCGGGGGGGCTACTGAAGCTTTCTTT. This sequence encodes CAWSGGATEAFF.

The genes are TRBV11-2 and TRBJ2-7; D unresolved. This CDR3 comprises 14 residues. With 0 bases removed from V and 3 bases from J, the gap between germline ends came to 9 bases. CDR1 and CDR2 from the germline V gene are SGHAT and FQNNGV. The chain's CDR3 is CASSLDLRFYEQYF. The CDR3, as DNA: TGTGCCAGCAGCTTAGATCTTCGGTTCTACGAGCAGTACTTC. Looking up the rest from reference TRBV11-2 and TRBJ2-7 gives the full variable domain: EAGVAQSPRYKIIEKRQSVAFWCNPISGHATLYWYQQILGQGPKLLIQFQNNGVVDDSQLPKDRFSAERLKGVDSTLKIQPAKLEDSAVYLCASSLDLRFYEQYFGPGTRLTVT.

The chain combines TRBV7-6 with TRBJ1-6; D is perhaps TRBD1 (5 bases). The CDR3 contains 15 residues. Trimming stripped 5 bases from V and 6 bases from J, with 14 bases between. Germline CDR1 and CDR2: SGHVS and FNYEAQ. The CDR3 protein is CASSPRTGGNSPLHF. The CDR3, as DNA: TGTGCCAGCAGCCCGCGTACGGGGGGTAATTCACCCCTCCACTTT.

A single count supports this clone. The chain recombines TRBV5-4 with TRBJ2-7, with TRBD2 identical over 9 bases. CDR1 and CDR2 from the germline V gene are SGHNT and YYREEE (reference sequence). The CDR3 contains 14 residues. Germline trimming cut 0 bases from V and 5 bases from J; bases unmatched to any gene: 3. The CDR3 spells CASSLESGRHEQYF. The CDR3 nucleotides are TGTGCCAGCAGCTTGGAGAGCGGGAGGCACGAGCAGTACTTC.

CDR3 coding DNA: TGTGCCAGCAGCCTCCTAGCGGGGATGGGCAATGAGCAGTTCTTC. Its translation is CASSLLAGMGNEQFF. The chain joins TRBV11-3 to TRBJ2-1; 9 bases map to TRBD2. Unmatched junction bases numbered 8, after V lost 5 bases and J lost 6 bases. CDR1 and CDR2 (germline): SGHNT, YENEEA. The CDR3 loop spans 15 amino acids.

J is TRBJ2-7 and V is TRBV5-1, with 12 bases matching TRBD2. CDR1 and CDR2 from the germline V gene are SGHRS and YFSETQ. Trimming cost V 6 bases and J 2 bases; bases outside gene matches: 9. The CDR3 extends over 16 amino acids. The CDR3 DNA is TGCGCCAGCACAGGACTAGCGGGGCGTAGGACCTACGAGCAGTACTTC. As protein: CASTGLAGRRTYEQYF.